Each of the 10 T cell receptor beta chains below was sequenced from the same sample in a study of CD8 T cells in Susac syndrome. Reverse transcription of roughly 0.45 to 1 ug RNA was carried out with random hexamers. MiXCR, applied by TCRdb to the immunoSEQ multiplex PCR reads, yields one record per CDR3 protein. In the table there are a few hundred thousand distinct CDR3 sequences, about 90% of which are singletons. The sample was CD8+ T cells from PBMCs. Receptors originate from a human donor with multiple sclerosis.

The chain links TRBV24-1 to TRBJ1-1; 7 bases match TRBD1. V lost 4 bases to trimming and J lost 8 bases; unmatched junction nucleotides: 3. The CDR3 is 12 residues long. Per germline, CDR1 KGHDR and CDR2 SFDVKD. The DNA of the CDR3 is TGTGCCACCAGTGACGGGGACAGAGAAGCTTTCTTT. It is translated as CATSDGDREAFF.

The rearrangement uses TRBV3-1 and TRBJ2-5; D remains ambiguous. The CDR3 has 14 amino acids. V was clipped by 4 bases and J by 5 bases, with 14 bases between them. Looked up from germline, CDR1 is LGHDT and CDR2 is YNNKEL (reference sequence). The CDR3 sequence is CASSRRAVWETQYF. DNA for the CDR3: TGTGCCAGCAGCCGCCGGGCGGTTTGGGAGACCCAGTACTTC.

The V call is TRBV7-9, the J call TRBJ2-7, with D tentatively TRBD2 (5 bases). This CDR3 is 14 amino acids long. CDR1 is SEHNR and CDR2 is FQNEAQ in the germline V gene (reference sequence). V was pared by 5 bases and J by 5 bases, with 16 bases between. The CDR3 sequence is CASSQGSSINEQYF. The CDR3 nucleotides read TGTGCCAGCAGCCAAGGGAGCTCAATCAACGAGCAGTACTTC. Supplemented by reference TRBV7-9 and TRBJ2-7, the full variable domain reads DTGVSQNPRHKITKRGQNVTFRCDPISEHNRLYWYRQTLGQGPEFLTYFQNEAQLEKSRLLSDRFSAERPKGSFSTLEIQRTEQGDSAMYLCASSQGSSINEQYFGPGTRLTVT.

The chain employs TRBV27 and TRBJ1-5; D call uncertain. V shed 6 bases and J shed 0 bases, with 9 bases lying between them. The CDR3 is made up of 14 amino acids. CDR1 is MNHEY, CDR2 SMNVEV, per germline (reference sequence). The CDR3 sequence: CASRRQDSNQPQHF. CDR3 sequence (DNA): TGTGCCAGCAGGCGTCAGGATAGCAATCAGCCCCAGCATTTT.

This chain connects TRBV5-6 to TRBJ2-7; D ambiguous. Germline values: CDR1 SGHDT, CDR2 YYEEEE. Trimming removed 4 bases at V and 9 bases at J, with 14 bases between. This CDR3 spans 12 amino acids. The chain's CDR3 is CASSPKHKRQYF. CDR3 nucleotides: TGTGCCAGCAGCCCGAAACATAAAAGGCAGTACTTC.

The CDR3 region has the DNA TGTGCCACCACCTCGAACGGGATGGGCGGGGGGTCCGGCACAGATACGCAGTATTTT. Translating gives CATTSNGMGGGSGTDTQYF. The rearrangement uses TRBV15 and TRBJ2-3; 8 bases line up with TRBD2. The CDR3 is made up of 19 amino acids. From germline, CDR1 is LNHNV and CDR2 YYDKDF (reference sequence). With V trimmed by 7 bases and J by 1 base, 19 bases remained unmatched.

The CDR3 region is CASSQRGTVSVVDTEAFF. For the CDR3, the DNA is TGCGCCAGCAGTCAGCGCGGGACAGTATCGGTGGTTGACACTGAAGCTTTCTTT. The rearrangement uses TRBV23-1 and TRBJ1-1; 7 nucleotides agree with TRBD1. TRBV23-1 qualifies as an ORF whose function is uncertain. V dropped 3 bases and J dropped 3; count of bases not matched to a gene: 16. CDR3 size: 18 residues.

This clonotype was recorded once. The chain carries TRBV6-1 and TRBJ1-6, with D possibly matching TRBD1 (5 bases). Germline CDR1 MNHNS, CDR2 SASEGT. The CDR3 loop spans 16 amino acids. The V end lost 5 bases, the J end lost 7 bases, and 18 bases lay between the germline ends. In DNA, the CDR3 is TGTGCCAGCAGTAAACAGAGACCGGGACCAAATTCACCCCTCCACTTT. Translation gives CASSKQRPGPNSPLHF.

The chain joins TRBV11-2 to TRBJ2-7; D is perhaps TRBD1 (5 bases). The CDR3 consists of 15 residues. Between the trimmed V and J ends, which lost 3 bases and 3 bases, there was a span of 15 bases. Germline lookup yields CDR1 SGHAT and CDR2 FQNNGV. The CDR3 sequence is CASSFPQGLFYEQYF. The CDR3 nucleotides are TGTGCCAGCAGCTTCCCGCAGGGCCTATTCTACGAGCAGTACTTC.

V gene TRBV9 combines with J gene TRBJ2-1, with 7 bases identical to TRBD2. Unmatched junction bases numbered 3, after V lost 0 bases and J lost 0 bases. The CDR3 has 16 residues. CDR1 is SGDLS, CDR2 YYNGEE, per germline. CDR3 amino acids: CASSVVAGSSYNEQFF. CDR3 coding DNA: TGTGCCAGCAGCGTAGTAGCGGGCAGCTCCTACAATGAGCAGTTCTTC.